The 9 T cell receptor beta chains below were found in one sample sequenced in a study of vaccination effects on CD4 cells after COVID-19. Their cognate antigens are unknown. Before any sequencing was done, the ViraFEST assay used viral peptide pools to expand antigen-specific CD4+ T cells. A roughly 11-day culture period preceded the isolation of CD4+ T cells. Negative nucleocapsid antibody tests before and after vaccination confirmed no previous SARS-CoV-2 infection. Only in-frame clones appear in the TCRdb table, and some are missing; sequencing was by immunoSEQ multiplex PCR. The table lists 20,000 to 25,000 clones, over 60% of them singletons. The specimen was CD4+ T cells from PBMCs cultured with HCoV-NL63 spike peptides, collected before COVID-19 vaccination. The receptors were sampled from a human donor who received a COVID-19 vaccine.

The rearrangement uses TRBV5-1 and TRBJ1-4; D gene uncertain. The CDR3 sequence is 15 residues long. Trimming took off 0 bases at V and 0 bases at J, with 6 bases between the two ends. Germline V gene lookup returns CDR1 SGHRS and CDR2 YFSETQ. CDR3 region: CASSLAGTTNEKLFF. DNA of the CDR3: TGCGCCAGCAGCTTGGCCGGAACAACTAATGAAAAACTGTTTTTT.

The chain joins TRBV28 to TRBJ1-5; possibly TRBD1 for D (6 bases). CDR3 length: 13 residues. V lost 8 bases, J lost 1 base, and 9 bases lay in between. Germline CDR1 reads MDHEN; CDR2 reads SYDVKM. This chain's CDR3 is CASGGQSNQPQHF. In DNA form, the CDR3 reads TGTGCCAGCGGGGGGCAGAGCAATCAGCCCCAGCATTTT.

This clone was seen a few times. This rearrangement joins TRBV5-4 to TRBJ2-7; the D gene is possibly TRBD2 (6 bases). CDR1 is SGHNT and CDR2 is YYREEE in the germline V gene (reference sequence). CDR3 length: 15 residues. Trimming left V 2 bases short and J 6 bases short, with 18 bases between. This chain's CDR3 is CASSFGPGQGGEQYF. CDR3 bases: TGTGCCAGCAGCTTTGGACCGGGCCAGGGAGGCGAGCAGTACTTC. Filled out from reference TRBV5-4 and TRBJ2-7, the complete variable domain reads ETGVTQSPTHLIKTRGQQVTLRCSSQSGHNTVSWYQQALGQGPQFIFQYYREEENGRGNFPPRFSGLQFPNYSSELNVNALELDDSALYLCASSFGPGQGGEQYFGPGTRLTVT.

V is TRBV4-1 and J is TRBJ1-5, with 7 bases aligning to TRBD1. This CDR3 comprises 19 residues. Germline V gene lookup returns CDR1 MGHRA and CDR2 YSYEKL. The V and J ends lost 4 bases and 1 base, in that order; junction bases with no gene match: 16. The CDR3 here is CASSPAGGGTPWSNQPQHF. CDR3 in DNA: TGCGCCAGCAGCCCCGCCGGAGGGGGCACGCCATGGAGCAATCAGCCCCAGCATTTT.

This clone was observed a handful of times. The chain is built from TRBV2 and TRBJ1-5; D is unclear. CDR1 SNHLY and CDR2 FYNNEI come from the germline V gene. Trimming cost V 2 bases and J 2 bases, with 10 bases left between them. The length of the CDR3 is 15 residues. CDR3 sequence: CASSETGGGNQPQHF. The CDR3 region has the DNA TGTGCCAGCAGTGAAACGGGTGGGGGCAATCAGCCCCAGCATTTT.

This clone was seen a few times. This chain connects TRBV5-1 to TRBJ1-1; D unresolved. In germline, CDR1 is SGHRS, CDR2 YFSETQ. V was pared by 2 bases and J by 4 bases, with 12 bases between. The CDR3 loop spans 14 amino acids. Here the CDR3 reads CASSFGAVGTEAFF. CDR3 bases: TGCGCCAGCAGCTTCGGAGCGGTGGGCACTGAAGCTTTCTTT.

J is TRBJ2-3 and V is TRBV9; D possibly corresponds to TRBD2 (6 bases). Germline values: CDR1 SGDLS, CDR2 YYNGEE. Trimming removed 0 bases from V and 0 bases from J, with 11 bases in between. The CDR3 covers 16 residues. Written as DNA, the CDR3 is TGTGCCAGCAGCGTAGGGGGCGGGGTCAGCACAGATACGCAGTATTTT. Its protein is CASSVGGGVSTDTQYF. Filled out from reference TRBV9 and TRBJ2-3, the complete variable domain reads DSGVTQTPKHLITATGQRVTLRCSPRSGDLSVYWYQQSLDQGLQFLIQYYNGEERAKGNILERFSAQQFPDLHSELNLSSLELGDSALYFCASSVGGGVSTDTQYFGPGTRLTVL.

The gene calls are TRBV9 and TRBJ1-4, with D possibly matching TRBD1 (6 bases). The CDR3 spans 15 residues. The germline V and J ends were trimmed by 0 bases and 8 bases, with 14 bases remaining between them. CDR1 SGDLS and CDR2 YYNGEE come from the germline V gene. In DNA, the CDR3 is TGTGCCAGCAGCGTAGGGGGCAGGGGTTACGAAAAACTGTTTTTT. Protein product: CASSVGGRGYEKLFF. Full variable domain (rest looked up from reference TRBV9 and TRBJ1-4): DSGVTQTPKHLITATGQRVTLRCSPRSGDLSVYWYQQSLDQGLQFLIQYYNGEERAKGNILERFSAQQFPDLHSELNLSSLELGDSALYFCASSVGGRGYEKLFFGSGTQLSVL.

V gene TRBV21-1 combines with J gene TRBJ2-7; TRBD2, the D gene given by the table, was not confirmed from the DNA. TRBV21-1 is given as a pseudogene. CDR3 length: 15 amino acids. The CDR3 region has the DNA TGTGCCAGCAGCAATGGGGAAAGAGGGTCCTACGAGCAGTACTTC. Its protein product is CASSNGERGSYEQYF.